The next 5 T cell receptor beta chains were all read from a single sample in a study of cytomegalovirus exposure and HLA in healthy donors. Use of 60 Vbeta and 13 Jbeta primers characterized the PCR. Produced via immunoSEQ multiplex PCR; TCRdb's table is partial and in-frame only. Among some 160,000 clones listed, over 75% were seen once. Specimen: PBMCs. The receptors shown here come from a woman aged 25 to 39 in good health and CMV-seronegative.

This chain uses TRBV5-1 with TRBJ2-2, with D uncertain. With 0 bases removed from V and 6 bases from J, the gap between germline ends came to 9 bases. Per the germline V gene, CDR1 is SGHRS and CDR2 is YFSETQ. The CDR3 consists of 14 residues. CDR3 DNA: TGCGCCAGCAGCTTGGGTTCGTCCCCCGGGGAGCTGTTTTTT. Protein sequence: CASSLGSSPGELFF.

This sequence joins TRBV9 and TRBJ2-7; a weak D match, TRBD2 (5 bases). CDR3 size: 15 residues. V lost 4 bases and J 6 bases, leaving 20 bases between the germline ends. CDR1 and CDR2 from the germline V gene are SGDLS and YYNGEE. CDR3 sequence (DNA): TGTGCCAGCAGCCCGGACTGGCGGTACCCCCCCGAGCAGTACTTC. This sequence encodes CASSPDWRYPPEQYF.

The chain couples TRBV27 to TRBJ2-1; 9 bases are shared with TRBD2. The CDR3 consists of 15 residues. Germline assignment: CDR1 MNHEY and CDR2 SMNVEV (reference sequence). After removal of 6 bases from V and 7 bases from J, the junction contained 10 bases not matched to a gene. The CDR3 here is CASRYHAGLANEQFF. DNA of the CDR3: TGTGCCAGCAGGTATCACGCGGGACTAGCAAATGAGCAGTTCTTC.

This clone was detected once. The chain links TRBV13 to TRBJ1-2; 8 bases align to TRBD1. Germline CDR1 PRHDT, CDR2 FYEKMQ (reference sequence). Trimming took 5 bases from V and 6 from J; bases not matched to a gene: 5. CDR3 length equals 13 residues. CDR3 in amino acids: CASSQTGGDGYTF. CDR3 in DNA: TGTGCCAGCAGCCAAACAGGGGGGGATGGCTACACCTTC. Full variable domain (rest looked up from reference TRBV13 and TRBJ1-2): AAGVIQSPRHLIKEKRETATLKCYPIPRHDTVYWYQQGPGQDPQFLISFYEKMQSDKGSIPDRFSAQQFSDYHSELNMSSLELGDSALYFCASSQTGGDGYTFGSGTRLTVV.

V and J are TRBV18 and TRBJ1-2, with TRBD1 as a possible D gene (6 bases). The CDR3 runs to 14 residues. The germline CDR1 and CDR2 sequences are KGHSH and LQKENI. The V end was cut by 3 bases, the J end by 8 bases, with 16 bases between. The CDR3 coding sequence is TGTGCCAGCTCACCTCCGACAGGCGAGCGGGGCTACACCTTC. It encodes CASSPPTGERGYTF.